The 2 T cell receptor beta chains below all came from one sample that was sequenced in a study of response to subunit inactivated influenza vaccine. TCRdb processed the RT-PCR reads anew with MiXCR; each CDR3 protein has one entry. Of hundreds of thousands of distinct CDR3 sequences listed, approximately 15% are singletons. This specimen was PBMCs from blood, taken approximately 15 days before vaccination. The receptor source for this set is a man over 45 who received an inactivated influenza vaccine.

This clonotype has a handful of counts. The genes are TRBV12-3 or TRBV12-4 and TRBJ2-2; 7 bases agree with TRBD1. V dropped 5 bases and J dropped 7; count of bases not matched to a gene: 7. CDR3 length equals 14 residues. The CDR3 reads CASSPTGTVGELFF. The CDR3 DNA reads as TGTGCCAGCAGTCCTACAGGGACAGTCGGGGAGCTGTTTTTT.

DNA of the CDR3: TGTGCCAGCAGCTTAGAAGGACAGGGTATCTACGAGCAGTACTTC. Translation: CASSLEGQGIYEQYF. This chain joins TRBV7-8 and TRBJ2-7; 8 positions match TRBD1. There are 15 residues in the CDR3. The V gene end was trimmed by 1 base and the J gene end by 3 bases; junction bases not matched to a gene: 5. Germline CDR1 SGHVS, CDR2 FQNEAQ.